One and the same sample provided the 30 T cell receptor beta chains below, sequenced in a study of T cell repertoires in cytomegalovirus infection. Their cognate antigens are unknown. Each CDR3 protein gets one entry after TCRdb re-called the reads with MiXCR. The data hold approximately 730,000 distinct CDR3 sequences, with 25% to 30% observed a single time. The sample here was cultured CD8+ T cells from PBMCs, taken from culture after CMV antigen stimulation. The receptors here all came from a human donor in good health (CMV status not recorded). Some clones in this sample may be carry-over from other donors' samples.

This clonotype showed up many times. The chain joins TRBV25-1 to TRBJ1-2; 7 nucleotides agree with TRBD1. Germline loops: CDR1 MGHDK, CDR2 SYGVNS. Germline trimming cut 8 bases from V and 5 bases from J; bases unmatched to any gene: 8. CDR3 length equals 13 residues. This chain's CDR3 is CASYGTDLYGYTF. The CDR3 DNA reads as TGTGCCAGCTACGGGACAGACTTATATGGCTACACCTTC.

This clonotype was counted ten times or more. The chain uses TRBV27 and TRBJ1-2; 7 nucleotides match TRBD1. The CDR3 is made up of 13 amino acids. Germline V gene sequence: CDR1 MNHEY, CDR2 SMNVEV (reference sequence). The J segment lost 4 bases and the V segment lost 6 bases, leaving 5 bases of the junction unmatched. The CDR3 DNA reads TGTGCCAGCAGCCTGGGACAGCCCTATGGCTACACCTTC. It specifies CASSLGQPYGYTF.

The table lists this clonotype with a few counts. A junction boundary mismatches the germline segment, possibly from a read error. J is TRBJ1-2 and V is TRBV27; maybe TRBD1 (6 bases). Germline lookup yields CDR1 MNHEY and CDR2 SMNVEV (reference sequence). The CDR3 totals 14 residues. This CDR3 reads CASTLTQGSSRYTF. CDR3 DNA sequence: TGTGCCAGCACTTTAACACAGGGCTCATCTCGCTACACCTTC.

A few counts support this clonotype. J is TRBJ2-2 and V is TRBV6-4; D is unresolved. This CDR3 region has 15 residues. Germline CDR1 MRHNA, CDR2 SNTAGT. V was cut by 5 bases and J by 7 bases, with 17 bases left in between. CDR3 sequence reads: CASSRSVGFDGELFF. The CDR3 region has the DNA TGTGCCAGCAGTCGGAGTGTGGGGTTCGACGGGGAGCTGTTTTTT.

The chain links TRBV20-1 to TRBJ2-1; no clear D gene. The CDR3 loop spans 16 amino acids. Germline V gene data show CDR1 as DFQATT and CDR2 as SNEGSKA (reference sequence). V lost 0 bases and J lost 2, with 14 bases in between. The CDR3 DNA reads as TGCAGTGCTAGAGATACCGAAAGTTTCACCTACAATGAGCAGTTCTTC. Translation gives CSARDTESFTYNEQFF.

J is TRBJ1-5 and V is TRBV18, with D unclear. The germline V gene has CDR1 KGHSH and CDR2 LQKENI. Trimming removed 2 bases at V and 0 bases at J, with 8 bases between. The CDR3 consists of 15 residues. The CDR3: CASSPGSNSNQPQHF. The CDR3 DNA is TGTGCCAGCTCACCAGGGAGCAATAGCAATCAGCCCCAGCATTTT. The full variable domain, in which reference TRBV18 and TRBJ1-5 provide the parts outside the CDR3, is NAGVMQNPRHLVRRRGQEARLRCSPMKGHSHVYWYRQLPEEGLKFMVYLQKENIIDESGMPKERFSAEFPKEGPSILRIQQVVRGDSAAYFCASSPGSNSNQPQHFGDGTRLSIL.

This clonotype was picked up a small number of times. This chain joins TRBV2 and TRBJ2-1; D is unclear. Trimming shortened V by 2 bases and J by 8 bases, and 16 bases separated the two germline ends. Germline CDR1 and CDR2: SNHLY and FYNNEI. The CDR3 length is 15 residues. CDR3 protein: CASSERVRELHEQFF. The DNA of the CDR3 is TGTGCCAGCAGTGAAAGGGTTAGGGAATTGCATGAGCAGTTCTTC. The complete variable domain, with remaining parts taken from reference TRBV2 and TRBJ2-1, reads EPEVTQTPSHQVTQMGQEVILRCVPISNHLYFYWYRQILGQKVEFLVSFYNNEISEKSEIFDDQFSVERPDGSNFTLKIRSTKLEDSAMYFCASSERVRELHEQFFGPGTRLTVL.

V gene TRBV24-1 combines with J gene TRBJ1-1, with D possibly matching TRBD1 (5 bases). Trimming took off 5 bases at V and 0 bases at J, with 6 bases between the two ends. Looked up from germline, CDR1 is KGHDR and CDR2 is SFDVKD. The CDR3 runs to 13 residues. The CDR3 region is CATSVGVNTEAFF. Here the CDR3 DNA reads TGTGCCACCAGTGTAGGGGTGAACACTGAAGCTTTCTTT.

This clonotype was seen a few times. The chain's CDR3 is CASMIRDPYTDTQYF. The CDR3 bases are TGTGCCAGCATGATCCGGGACCCCTACACAGATACGCAGTATTTT. The chain joins TRBV12-3 or TRBV12-4 to TRBJ2-3; D is possibly TRBD1 or TRBD2 (5 bases each). The V and J ends lost 7 bases and 2 bases respectively, with 16 bases between them. CDR3 length: 15 amino acids.

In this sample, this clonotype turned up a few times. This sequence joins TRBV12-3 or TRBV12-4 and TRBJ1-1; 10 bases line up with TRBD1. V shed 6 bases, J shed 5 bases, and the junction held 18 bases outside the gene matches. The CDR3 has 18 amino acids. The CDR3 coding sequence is TGTGCCAGCAGCACTAGAACCGGGACAGGGGAAAGGTGGACTGAAGCTTTCTTT. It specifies CASSTRTGTGERWTEAFF.

CDR3 amino acids: CASSLNGGRLDYGYTF. For the CDR3, the DNA is TGTGCCAGCAGCTTAAATGGGGGGCGACTAGACTATGGCTACACCTTC. This chain joins TRBV7-9 and TRBJ1-2, with a weak D call TRBD1 (6 bases). Trimming cost V 2 bases and J 3 bases, with 16 bases left between them. In germline, CDR1 is SEHNR, CDR2 FQNEAQ (reference sequence). This CDR3 is built from 16 residues.

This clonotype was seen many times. CDR3 sequence (DNA): TGTGCCAGCAGTTTGTTTGGCACTGAAGCTTTCTTT. It codes for CASSLFGTEAFF. The V call is TRBV12-3 or TRBV12-4, the J call TRBJ1-1; no clear D. The CDR3 totals 12 residues. The ends were cut back, 3 bases at V and 4 bases at J, with 6 bases in the middle.

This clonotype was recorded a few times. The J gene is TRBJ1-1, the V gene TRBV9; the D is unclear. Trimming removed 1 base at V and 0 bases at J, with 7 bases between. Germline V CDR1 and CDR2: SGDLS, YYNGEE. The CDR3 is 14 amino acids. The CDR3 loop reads CASSVTLMNTEAFF. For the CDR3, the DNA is TGTGCCAGCAGCGTAACCCTTATGAACACTGAAGCTTTCTTT.

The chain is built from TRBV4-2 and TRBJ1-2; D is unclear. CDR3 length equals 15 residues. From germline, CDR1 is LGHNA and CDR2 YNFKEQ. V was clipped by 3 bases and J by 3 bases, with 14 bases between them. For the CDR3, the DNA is TGTGCCAGCAGCCACCTAGGGAGTGGGGACTATGGCTACACCTTC. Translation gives CASSHLGSGDYGYTF.

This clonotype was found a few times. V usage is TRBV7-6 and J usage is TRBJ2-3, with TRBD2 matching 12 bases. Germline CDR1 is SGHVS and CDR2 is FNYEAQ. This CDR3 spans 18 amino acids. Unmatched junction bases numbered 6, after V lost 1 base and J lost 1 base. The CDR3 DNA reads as TGTGCCAGCAGCTTAGGGACTAGCGGGACGCAGGGCACAGATACGCAGTATTTT. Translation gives CASSLGTSGTQGTDTQYF.

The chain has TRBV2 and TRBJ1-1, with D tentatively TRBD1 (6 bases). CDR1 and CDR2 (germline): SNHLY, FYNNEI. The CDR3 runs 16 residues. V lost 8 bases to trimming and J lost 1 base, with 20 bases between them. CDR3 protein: CASDFARSTGNTEAFF. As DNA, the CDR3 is TGTGCCAGCGATTTCGCCCGCTCGACAGGGAACACTGAAGCTTTCTTT.

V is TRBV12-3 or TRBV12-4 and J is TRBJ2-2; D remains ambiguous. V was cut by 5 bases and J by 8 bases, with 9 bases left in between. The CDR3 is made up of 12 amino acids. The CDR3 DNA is TGTGCCAGCAGTCCCATAAGGGGGGAGCTGTTTTTT. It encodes CASSPIRGELFF.

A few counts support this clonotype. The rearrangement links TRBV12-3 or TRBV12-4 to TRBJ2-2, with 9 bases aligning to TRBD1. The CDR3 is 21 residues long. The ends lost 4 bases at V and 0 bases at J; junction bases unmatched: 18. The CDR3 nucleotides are TGTGCCAGCAGTTCAGGATATCCGGGACAGGGATTTTATGCGAACACCGGGGAGCTGTTTTTT. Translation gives CASSSGYPGQGFYANTGELFF.

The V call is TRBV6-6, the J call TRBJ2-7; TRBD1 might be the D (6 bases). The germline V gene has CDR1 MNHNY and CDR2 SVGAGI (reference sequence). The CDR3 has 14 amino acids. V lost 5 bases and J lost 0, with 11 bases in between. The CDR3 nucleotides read TGTGCCAGCAGTACCTACAGGGTCTCCTACGAGCAGTACGTC. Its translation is CASSTYRVSYEQYV.

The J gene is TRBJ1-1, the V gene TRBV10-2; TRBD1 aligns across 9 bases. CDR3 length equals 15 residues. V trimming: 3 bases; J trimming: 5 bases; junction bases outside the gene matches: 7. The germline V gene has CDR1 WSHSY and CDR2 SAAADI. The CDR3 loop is CASSDSGTGRTEAFF. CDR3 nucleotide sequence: TGCGCCAGCAGTGACTCCGGGACAGGGAGGACTGAAGCTTTCTTT.

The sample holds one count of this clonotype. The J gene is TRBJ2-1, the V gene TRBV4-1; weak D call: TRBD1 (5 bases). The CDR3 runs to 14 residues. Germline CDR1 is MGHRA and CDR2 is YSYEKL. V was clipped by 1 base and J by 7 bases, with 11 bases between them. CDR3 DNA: TGCGCCAGCAGCCAAGGGGGCCTGTTGAATGAGCAGTTCTTC. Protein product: CASSQGGLLNEQFF.

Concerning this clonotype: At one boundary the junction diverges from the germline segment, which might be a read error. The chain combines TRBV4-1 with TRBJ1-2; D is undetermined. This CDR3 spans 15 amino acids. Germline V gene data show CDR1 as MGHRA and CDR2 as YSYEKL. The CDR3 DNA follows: TGTGCCAGCAGCCACGGTCACGGGGAGAACTATGGCTACACCTTC. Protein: CASSHGHGENYGYTF.

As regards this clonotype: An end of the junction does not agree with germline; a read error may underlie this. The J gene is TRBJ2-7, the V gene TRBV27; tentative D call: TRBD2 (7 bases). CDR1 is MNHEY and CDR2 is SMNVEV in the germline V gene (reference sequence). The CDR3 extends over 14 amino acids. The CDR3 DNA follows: TGTGCCAGCAGTTTATGGGGGGGCTCCGACGAGCAGTACTTC. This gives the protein CASSLWGGSDEQYF.

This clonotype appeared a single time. Here the CDR3 reads CANNKRGSGANVLTF. In DNA, the CDR3 is TGTGCCAACAACAAACGGGGAAGTGGGGCCAACGTCCTGACTTTC. The chain couples TRBV2 to TRBJ2-6; perhaps TRBD2 as D (5 bases). V was cut by 10 bases and J by 3 bases, with 16 bases left in between. The CDR3 consists of 15 residues. The germline V gene encodes CDR1 SNHLY and CDR2 FYNNEI.

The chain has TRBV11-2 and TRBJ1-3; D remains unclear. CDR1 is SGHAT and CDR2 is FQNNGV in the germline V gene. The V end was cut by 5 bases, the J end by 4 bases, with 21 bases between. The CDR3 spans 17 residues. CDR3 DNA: TGTGCCAGCAGCCGCACCTCGATTAGAGCAAGAGGAAACACCATATATTTT. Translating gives CASSRTSIRARGNTIYF.

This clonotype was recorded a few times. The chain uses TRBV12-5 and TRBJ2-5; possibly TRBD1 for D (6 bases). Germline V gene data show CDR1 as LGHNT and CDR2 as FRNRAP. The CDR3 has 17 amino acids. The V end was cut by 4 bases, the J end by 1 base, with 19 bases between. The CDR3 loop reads CASGWTVEGRFQETQYF. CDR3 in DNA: TGTGCTAGTGGTTGGACAGTCGAGGGGAGATTCCAAGAGACCCAGTACTTC.

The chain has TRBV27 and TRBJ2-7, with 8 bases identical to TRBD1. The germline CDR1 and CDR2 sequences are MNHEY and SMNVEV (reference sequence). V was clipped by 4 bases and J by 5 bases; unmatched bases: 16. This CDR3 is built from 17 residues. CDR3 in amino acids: CASSSPLRGQGWHEQYF. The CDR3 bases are TGTGCCAGCAGTTCGCCTCTAAGAGGACAGGGCTGGCACGAGCAGTACTTC.

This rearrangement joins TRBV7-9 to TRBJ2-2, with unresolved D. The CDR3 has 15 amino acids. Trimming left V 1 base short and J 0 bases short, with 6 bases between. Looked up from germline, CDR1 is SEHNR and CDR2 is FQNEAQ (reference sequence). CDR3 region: CASSLVRANTGELFF. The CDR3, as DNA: TGTGCCAGCAGCTTAGTCCGGGCGAACACCGGGGAGCTGTTTTTT.

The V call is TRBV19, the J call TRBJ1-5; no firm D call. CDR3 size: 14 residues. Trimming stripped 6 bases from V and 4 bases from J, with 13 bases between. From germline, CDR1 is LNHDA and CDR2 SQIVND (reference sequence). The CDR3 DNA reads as TGTGCCAGTAGCTCTCAGAGGTCGAATCAGCCCCAGCATTTT. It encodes CASSSQRSNQPQHF.

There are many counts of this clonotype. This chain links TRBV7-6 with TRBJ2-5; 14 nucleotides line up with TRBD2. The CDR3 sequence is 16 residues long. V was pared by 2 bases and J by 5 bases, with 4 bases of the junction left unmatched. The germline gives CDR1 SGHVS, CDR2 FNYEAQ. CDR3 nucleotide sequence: TGTGCCAGCAGCTTACGGACTAGCGGGGGGAGGGAGACCCAGTACTTC. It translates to CASSLRTSGGRETQYF.